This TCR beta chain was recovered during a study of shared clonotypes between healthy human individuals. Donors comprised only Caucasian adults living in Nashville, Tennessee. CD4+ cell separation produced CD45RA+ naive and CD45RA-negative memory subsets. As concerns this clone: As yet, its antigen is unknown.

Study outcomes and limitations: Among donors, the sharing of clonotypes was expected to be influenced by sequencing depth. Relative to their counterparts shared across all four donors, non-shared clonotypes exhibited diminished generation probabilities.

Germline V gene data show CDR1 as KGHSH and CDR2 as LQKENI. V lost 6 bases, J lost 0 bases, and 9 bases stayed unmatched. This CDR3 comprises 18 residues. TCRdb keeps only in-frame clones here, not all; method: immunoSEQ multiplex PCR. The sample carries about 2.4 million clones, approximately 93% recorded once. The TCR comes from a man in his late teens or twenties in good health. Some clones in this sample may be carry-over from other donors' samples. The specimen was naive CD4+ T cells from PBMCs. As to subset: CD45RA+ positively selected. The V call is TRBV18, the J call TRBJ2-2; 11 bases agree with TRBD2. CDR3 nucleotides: TGTGCCAGCTCCCAGGGACTAGCGGTGATCGCGAACACCGGGGAGCTGTTTTTT. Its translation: CASSQGLAVIANTGELFF.